Shown below are 17 T cell receptor beta chains from a single sample sequenced in a study of OX40 agonist ivuxolimab in advanced cancers. Sequencing was performed with immunoSEQ multiplex PCR; in TCRdb, only in-frame clones are kept and a portion is missing. Counted here are fewer than 85,000 clones, approximately 90% occurring once; the ten biggest clones make up about 0.53%. The specimen comprised CD4+ or CD8+ T cells sorted from blood, sampled in a trial of the OX40 agonist ivuxolimab. Receptor source: an adult with an advanced solid tumor such as melanoma, head and neck, liver or kidney cancer.

This CDR3 reads CASSPDWASNEQFF. In nucleotides, the CDR3 is TGTGCCAGCAGTCCGGACTGGGCATCCAATGAGCAGTTCTTC. The V call is TRBV5-6, the J call TRBJ2-1, with a weak D call TRBD2 (5 bases). CDR3 length equals 14 residues. The germline V gene encodes CDR1 SGHDT and CDR2 YYEEEE. V dropped 5 bases and J dropped 6 bases, with 15 bases sitting between them. The entire variable domain, with the rest obtained from reference TRBV5-6 and TRBJ2-1, is as follows: DAGVTQSPTHLIKTRGQQVTLRCSPKSGHDTVSWYQQALGQGPQFIFQYYEEEERQRGNFPDRFSGHQFPNYSSELNVNALLLGDSALYLCASSPDWASNEQFFGPGTRLTVL.

V is TRBV2 and J is TRBJ1-3; possibly TRBD1 for D (5 bases). Germline values: CDR1 SNHLY, CDR2 FYNNEI. V lost 5 bases and J 4 bases, leaving 18 bases between the germline ends. The CDR3 consists of 16 residues. In DNA, the CDR3 is TGTGCCAGCAGTATACAGGTTCCTAACCCCGGAAACACCATATATTTT. This codes for CASSIQVPNPGNTIYF.

CDR3 residues: CASAAGGAPLTGELFF. The CDR3 DNA reads TGTGCCAGCGCCGCGGGGGGCGCCCCCTTGACCGGGGAGCTGTTTTTT. The chain uses TRBV2 and TRBJ2-2, with 8 bases matching TRBD2. CDR1 is SNHLY, CDR2 FYNNEI, per germline. CDR3 length: 16 residues. Trimming cost V 8 bases and J 5 bases; bases outside gene matches: 13.

V is TRBV18 and J is TRBJ1-1; TRBD1 matches 11 bases. CDR3 size: 17 residues. Germline V CDR1 and CDR2: KGHSH, LQKENI. J was trimmed by 4 bases and V by 3 bases; bases with no gene match: 10. The CDR3 coding sequence is TGTGCCAGCTCACCCCGCGGACAGGGGGCGCAGACCACTGAAGCTTTCTTT. Amino acids: CASSPRGQGAQTTEAFF.

The gene calls are TRBV23-1 and TRBJ2-1; weak D call: TRBD2 (5 bases). TRBV23-1 is flagged as an ORF with uncertain function. The CDR3 contains 17 residues. V was cut by 2 bases and J by 0 bases, with 14 bases left in between. This CDR3 is CASSQLRTASSYNEQFF. CDR3 DNA: TGCGCCAGCAGTCAACTAAGGACTGCAAGCTCCTACAATGAGCAGTTCTTC.

V is TRBV19 and J is TRBJ2-7; D assignment may be TRBD1 or TRBD2 (5 bases each). The germline V gene encodes CDR1 LNHDA and CDR2 SQIVND (reference sequence). This CDR3 spans 13 amino acids. Between the trimmed V and J ends, which lost 7 bases and 7 bases, there was a span of 17 bases. CDR3 in amino acids: CASIDSRGREQYF. Here the CDR3 DNA reads TGTGCCAGTATCGACAGTCGGGGTCGGGAGCAGTACTTC.

The V gene is TRBV19, the J gene TRBJ2-3; 9 bases line up with TRBD2. Trimming cost V 6 bases and J 2 bases; bases outside gene matches: 9. CDR3 length equals 16 residues. From germline, CDR1 is LNHDA and CDR2 SQIVND (reference sequence). DNA for the CDR3: TGTGCCAGTAGCGCTATAGCGGGAGTGGTCACAGATACGCAGTATTTT. Amino acid sequence: CASSAIAGVVTDTQYF.

In this sample, this clone turned up once. J is TRBJ2-7 and V is TRBV28; D call uncertain. V was clipped by 6 bases and J by 6 bases, with 15 bases between them. This CDR3 has 13 residues. In germline, CDR1 is MDHEN, CDR2 SYDVKM. CDR3 in amino acids: CASRTYLTIEQYF. The CDR3, as DNA: TGTGCCAGCAGAACATACTTAACCATCGAGCAGTACTTC.

This chain joins TRBV5-4 and TRBJ2-1, with D tentatively TRBD2 (6 bases). This CDR3 is 14 amino acids long. CDR1 and CDR2 (germline): SGHNT, YYREEE (reference sequence). Trimming stripped 0 bases from V and 6 bases from J, with 10 bases between. The CDR3 DNA follows: TGTGCCAGCAGCTTGGGGGGAGGCACCAATGAGCAGTTCTTC. Translation: CASSLGGGTNEQFF.

This clone was picked up one time. This chain links TRBV21-1 with TRBJ1-4. TRBV21-1 counts as a pseudogene. The CDR3 spans 13 residues. This chain's CDR3 is CATPPDANEKLFF. CDR3 DNA sequence: TGTGCCACCCCCCCTGACGCTAATGAAAAACTGTTTTTT.

This chain connects TRBV10-1 to TRBJ2-3, with 11 bases lining up with TRBD2. From germline, CDR1 is WNHNN and CDR2 SYGVQD (reference sequence). The CDR3 runs 17 residues. J was trimmed by 1 base and V by 0 bases; bases with no gene match: 3. CDR3 region: CASSESQLAGGTDTQYF. In nucleotides, the CDR3 is TGCGCCAGCAGTGAGTCCCAACTAGCGGGAGGCACAGATACGCAGTATTTT.

The chain employs TRBV13 and TRBJ2-2; D gene uncertain. Germline assignment: CDR1 PRHDT and CDR2 FYEKMQ (reference sequence). This CDR3 is built from 13 residues. Trimming took 4 bases from V and 4 from J, leaving 7 bases between them. CDR3 region: CASSSYTTGELFF. Here the CDR3 DNA reads TGTGCCAGCAGCTCGTATACCACCGGGGAGCTGTTTTTT. The full variable domain, in which reference TRBV13 and TRBJ2-2 provide the parts outside the CDR3, is AAGVIQSPRHLIKEKRETATLKCYPIPRHDTVYWYQQGPGQDPQFLISFYEKMQSDKGSIPDRFSAQQFSDYHSELNMSSLELGDSALYFCASSSYTTGELFFGEGSRLTVL.

This clone came up once. V is TRBV28 and J is TRBJ1-1; D possibly corresponds to TRBD1 (5 bases). This CDR3 has 14 amino acids. V was pared by 3 bases and J by 4 bases, with 12 bases between. The germline V gene has CDR1 MDHEN and CDR2 SYDVKM. The CDR3 bases are TGTGCCAGCAGTTTTACGGGGGGGACCACTGAAGCTTTCTTT. Protein sequence: CASSFTGGTTEAFF.

The chain employs TRBV5-1 and TRBJ2-7, with 13 bases identical to TRBD2. J was trimmed by 5 bases and V by 4 bases; bases with no gene match: 6. Germline-derived CDR1 and CDR2 are SGHRS and YFSETQ. The CDR3 is 15 amino acids. The CDR3 here is CASSPTSGRAHEQYF. DNA of the CDR3: TGCGCCAGCAGCCCTACTAGCGGGAGGGCCCACGAGCAGTACTTC. Using reference TRBV5-1 and TRBJ2-7 for the parts outside the CDR3, the full variable domain is KAGVTQTPRYLIKTRGQQVTLSCSPISGHRSVSWYQQTPGQGLQFLFEYFSETQRNKGNFPGRFSGRQFSNSRSEMNVSTLELGDSALYLCASSPTSGRAHEQYFGPGTRLTVT.

This clone was counted once. The V and J genes are TRBV5-4 and TRBJ2-1, with TRBD2 matching 12 bases. The CDR3 sequence is 15 residues long. Germline V gene data show CDR1 as SGHNT and CDR2 as YYREEE (reference sequence). The trim removed 4 bases at V and 5 bases at J, leaving 4 bases unmatched. CDR3 nucleotide sequence: TGTGCCAGCAGCCCGAGGACTAGCGGGAACAATGAGCAGTTCTTC. Amino acids: CASSPRTSGNNEQFF.

The CDR3 region is CASSPGRLYNEQFF. In DNA form, the CDR3 reads TGTGCCAGCAGCCCGGGACGGCTATACAATGAGCAGTTCTTC. This rearrangement joins TRBV5-4 to TRBJ2-1; TRBD1 or TRBD2 may be the D gene (5 bases each). CDR3 size: 14 residues. In germline, CDR1 is SGHNT, CDR2 YYREEE (reference sequence). The germline V and J ends were trimmed by 4 bases and 4 bases, with 12 bases remaining between them. Drawing the rest from reference TRBV5-4 and TRBJ2-1, the complete variable domain is ETGVTQSPTHLIKTRGQQVTLRCSSQSGHNTVSWYQQALGQGPQFIFQYYREEENGRGNFPPRFSGLQFPNYSSELNVNALELDDSALYLCASSPGRLYNEQFFGPGTRLTVL.

V and J are TRBV9 and TRBJ2-1, with D unresolved. The germline V gene encodes CDR1 SGDLS and CDR2 YYNGEE. This CDR3 is 11 amino acids long. The germline V and J ends were trimmed by 0 bases and 6 bases, with 1 base remaining between them. The CDR3 DNA reads TGTGCCAGCAGCGTAGCCAATGAGCAGTTCTTC. It translates to CASSVANEQFF.